This T cell receptor (beta chain) was observed in a study of identical twins. Study conclusions and caveats: Excess sharing between twins was weaker in beta out-of-frame sequences.

In this sample, this clonotype turned up a few times. What it recognizes is unknown. V dropped 5 bases and J dropped 4 bases, with 8 bases sitting between them. The CDR3 is 13 residues long. Germline V gene sequence: CDR1 SGHVS, CDR2 FNYEAQ. Each cDNA held unique molecular identifiers, and template switching gave it a universal primer site. TCRdb analysed the 5' RACE reads with MiXCR anew, one entry per CDR3 protein. Of around 250,000 distinct CDR3 sequences in the sample, roughly 7.1% were seen once. This same sample was also taken into another study, of T cells expressing NK-cell markers. In that study: The CD3+CD56-NKG2C+ fraction of a few donors was likewise dominated by these clonotypes.

This chain uses TRBV7-6 with TRBJ2-2, with D perhaps TRBD1 or TRBD2 (5 bases each). The sample taken for sequencing was CD8+ T cells sorted from blood. The origin of this receptor is a woman under 30 in good health. This CDR3 is CASSRDGTGELFF. The CDR3 nucleotides are TGTGCCAGCAGCCGGGACGGCACCGGGGAGCTGTTTTTT.